This T cell receptor (beta chain) appears in the sequencing data of a study of graft-versus-host responses after intestinal transplantation. Study overall: Recipients were given multivisceral, liver-intestinal, or isolated intestinal transplants.

Trimming pared 2 bases from V and 4 bases from J, leaving 20 bases between. Germline CDR1 and CDR2: ENHRY and SYGVKD. The length of the CDR3 is 18 residues. Study outcomes and limitations: Declines in HvG clones occurring early post-transplant were associated with peak circulating GvH clone levels. The study found high graft-versus-host to host-versus-graft clonal ratios in allografts of patients with graft-donor T cell macrochimerism. There were GvH clones found in recipient marrow, and some of them appeared first in ileum or blood.

Generated by immunoSEQ multiplex PCR, the TCRdb table keeps only in-frame clones and is missing some. The sample has more than 20,000 clones; about 91% are singletons. Comments on this clone: Its matching antigen is unknown.

Sequenced material: PBMCs, taken approximately 65 days after intestinal transplantation. V is TRBV10-3 and J is TRBJ1-4; D not certain. The clonotype originates from a human patient who received an intestinal transplant, so some T cells may come from the graft donor. The CDR3 region has the DNA TGTGCCATCAGTGAGACCCCGGGCCGGAACCCTTTTAATGAAAAACTGTTTTTT. Translation: CAISETPGRNPFNEKLFF.